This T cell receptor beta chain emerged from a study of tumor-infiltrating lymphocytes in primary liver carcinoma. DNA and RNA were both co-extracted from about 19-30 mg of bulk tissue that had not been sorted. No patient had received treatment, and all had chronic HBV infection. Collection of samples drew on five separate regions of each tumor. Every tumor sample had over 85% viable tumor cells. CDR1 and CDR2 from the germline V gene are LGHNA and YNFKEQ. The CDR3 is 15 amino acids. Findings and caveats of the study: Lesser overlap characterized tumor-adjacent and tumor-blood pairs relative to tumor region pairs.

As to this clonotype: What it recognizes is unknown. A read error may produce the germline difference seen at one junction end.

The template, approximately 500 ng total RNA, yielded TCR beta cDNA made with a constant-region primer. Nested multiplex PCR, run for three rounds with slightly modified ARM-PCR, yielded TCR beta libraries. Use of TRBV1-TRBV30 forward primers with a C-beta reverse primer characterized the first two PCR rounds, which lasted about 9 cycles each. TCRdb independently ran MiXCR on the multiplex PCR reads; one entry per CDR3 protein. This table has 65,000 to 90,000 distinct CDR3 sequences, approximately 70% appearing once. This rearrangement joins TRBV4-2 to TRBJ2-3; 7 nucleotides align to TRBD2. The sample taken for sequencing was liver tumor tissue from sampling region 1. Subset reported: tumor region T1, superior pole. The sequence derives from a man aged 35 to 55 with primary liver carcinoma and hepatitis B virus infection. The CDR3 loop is CASSRALAVTDTEYF. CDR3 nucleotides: TGTGCCAGCAGCCGAGCCCTAGCGGTCACAGATACGGAGTATTTT.